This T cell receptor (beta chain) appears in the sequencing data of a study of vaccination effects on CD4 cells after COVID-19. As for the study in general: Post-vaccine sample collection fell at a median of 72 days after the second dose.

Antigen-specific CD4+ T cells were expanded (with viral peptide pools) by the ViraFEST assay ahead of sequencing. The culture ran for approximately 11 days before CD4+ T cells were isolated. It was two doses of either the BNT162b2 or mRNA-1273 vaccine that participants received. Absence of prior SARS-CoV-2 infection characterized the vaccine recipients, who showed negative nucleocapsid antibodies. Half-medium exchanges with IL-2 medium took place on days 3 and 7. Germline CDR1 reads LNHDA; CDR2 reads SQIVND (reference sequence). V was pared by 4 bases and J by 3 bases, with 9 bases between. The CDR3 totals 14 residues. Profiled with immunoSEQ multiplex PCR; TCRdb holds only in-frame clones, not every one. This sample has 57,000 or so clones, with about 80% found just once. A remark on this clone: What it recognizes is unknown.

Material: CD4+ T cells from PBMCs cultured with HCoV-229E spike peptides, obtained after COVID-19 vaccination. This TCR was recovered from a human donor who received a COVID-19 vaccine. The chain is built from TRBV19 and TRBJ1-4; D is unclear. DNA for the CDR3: TGTGCCAGTAGTACCTCAGCTTCTAATGAAAAACTGTTTTTT. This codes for CASSTSASNEKLFF.